This TCR beta chain originates from a study of regulatory T cells in long-lasting Graves disease. Germline-derived CDR1 and CDR2 are KGHDR and SFDVKD. The V gene lost 10 bases and the J gene lost 0 bases, with 11 bases spanning the gap. The CDR3 runs to 13 residues. The time point here: newly diagnosed GD, antithyroid drugs for less than 3 months. The TCR library used RNA extracted from PBMCs. Library construction for TCR beta used iRepertoire HTBI primers and Arm-PCR of CDR3 regions. Each CDR3 protein is one row after TCRdb ran MiXCR on the multiplex PCR reads. The table includes 350,000 to 550,000 distinct CDR3 sequences, about 16% detected once. This clonotype was detected ten times or more. This sample also belongs to another study, concerning T cells in Graves' hyperthyroidism and ophthalmopathy. In that study: Blood held most thyroid clonotypes expanded above 0.001 frequency. A median approximately 6.5 months before onset, the model predicted ophthalmopathy.

The clonotype originates from a woman in her late teens or twenties with Graves disease. This sample comprised peripheral blood mononuclear cells (PBMCs), obtained at new diagnosis, from a patient treated with antithyroid drugs. This chain joins TRBV24-1 and TRBJ2-5; tentatively, D is TRBD1 or TRBD2 (5 bases each). CDR3 DNA: TGTGCCACGGGGCAGGGACACCAAGAGACCCAGTACTTC. Its protein is CATGQGHQETQYF.